This TCR beta chain was sequenced for a study of siplizumab effects on memory and regulatory T cells (dated by TCRdb to about 2019). The study in broad terms: The effect of the anti-CD2 antibody siplizumab on alloreactive T-cell subsets was examined in allogeneic mixed lymphocyte reactions constructed from human PBMCs.

Library prep was done by the immunoSEQ multiplex PCR assay. Around 9.9 x 10^4 TCR templates per sample were assayed by the deep sequencing platform. Genomic DNA extracted from sorted T cells was the material used for TCRbeta CDR3 sequencing. In the source study's methods: The R programming language was used for the clonal analysis of the TCRbeta CDR3 data. Unstimulated samples were compared with post-reaction CFSE-low samples to define alloreactive CD4+ and CD8+ clones. Regulatory or non-regulatory origin was assigned to alloreactive CD4+ clones by matching of sequences to sorted unstimulated Treg and non-Treg repertoires. In its TCRdb copy, this immuneACCESS table keeps in-frame sequences only and misses some clones. Where compared with another copy, unresolved V genes explain less than half of these, and the others have no known cause. The DNA gave D and trimming, while V, J and clone size come from that table. The sample records about 100,000 clones, less than 95% of which are singletons. The top ten hold 1% to 1.5% of the sample.

The full study reports these points: Unstimulated naive T cells appeared more diverse than memory T cells, and naive cells seemed to contribute substantially to the alloresponse. Because sequences below about 10^-5 frequency were poorly captured, only a minor fraction of alloreactive clones could be mapped to unstimulated subsets. Whether proliferating Tregs from siplizumab cultures were suppressive was not functionally confirmed. In reactions with siplizumab, an average of about 69% of mappable alloreactive CD4+ clones were Treg-derived, compared with 26.9% in control reactions. The cumulative frequency of alloreactive sequences traceable to unstimulated CD4+ memory T cells was significantly reduced by siplizumab. About 75-95% of proliferating CD4+ or CD8+ clones could not be given a naive or memory phenotype.

TCRbeta CDR3 sequencing was performed on sorted unstimulated T cells and on proliferating T cells recovered from mixed lymphocyte reactions. Fresh whole blood from over eight HLA-typed healthy donors served as the source for isolating PBMCs. To map where alloreactive clones came from, CD4+ non-regulatory T cells in the unstimulated state were FACS-sorted. In the case of this clone: Its antigen is still unknown. Per-base qualities were not stored, and no clone one base away is much larger.

The CDR3 spans 15 residues, from the cysteine through the phenylalanine. Left in the record is the CDR3 DNA by itself, 45 bases read in frame from the first base. V and J are truncated by 9 bases and 4 bases respectively, leaving an intervening sequence of 21 bases. As encoded in the germline V gene, CDR1 is SGHRS while CDR2 is YFSETQ. The receptor comes from a human donor in good health. The specimen was non-Treg CD4+ T cells sorted from blood. This sample's cell subset or site label indicates: FACS-sorted unstimulated CD4+ non-regulatory T cells. The chain is assembled from TRBV5-1 and TRBJ2-3; the D gene is perhaps TRBD2, on 5 matching bases. In nucleotide form, the sequence is TGCGCCACTCGACTTGAGGTGATGGAGGCAGATACGCAGTATTTT. This sequence encodes CATRLEVMEADTQYF.